These 22 T cell receptor beta chains were sequenced from one sample in a study of CD8 T cells in ankylosing spondylitis. General study findings and limits: Seven or eight highly homologous variants made up a TCR beta motif, and this motif appeared characteristic of ankylosing spondylitis blood.

Their antigens are not known. TCRdb reprocessed the 5' RACE reads with MiXCR, giving one entry per CDR3 protein. This table has about 390,000 distinct CDR3 sequences, more than 20% appearing once. The specimen was blood, either unsorted or a sorted T cell fraction (not recorded which). The source is a male donor with ankylosing spondylitis.

This rearrangement joins TRBV4-1 to TRBJ2-7, with D possibly TRBD1 on 6 matching bases. The CDR3 is made up of 15 amino acids. Germline V gives CDR1 MGHRA, CDR2 YSYEKL. V was trimmed by 3 bases and J by 1 base, leaving 13 bases between them. The CDR3, as DNA: TGCGCCAGCAGCCATCCTCGGGACAAGTCCTACGAGCAGTACTTC. Translation: CASSHPRDKSYEQYF.

This CDR3 is CASSLGPSTLYEQYF. The CDR3 DNA reads TGCGCCAGCAGCTTGGGTCCGTCAACCCTCTACGAGCAGTACTTC. The chain uses TRBV5-1 and TRBJ2-7; D call uncertain. V was clipped by 0 bases and J by 3 bases, with 13 bases between them. Germline loops: CDR1 SGHRS, CDR2 YFSETQ. The CDR3 has 15 amino acids.

The CDR3 here is CASSPDRWAEQYF. The CDR3 nucleotides read TGTGCCAGCTCACCAGATCGGTGGGCCGAGCAGTACTTC. The chain joins TRBV18 to TRBJ2-7, with D unresolved. Germline V CDR1 and CDR2: KGHSH, LQKENI. V was shortened by 2 bases and J by 6 bases, with 11 bases between the two germline ends. This CDR3 comprises 13 residues. The full variable domain, rest sourced from reference TRBV18 and TRBJ2-7, is NAGVMQNPRHLVRRRGQEARLRCSPMKGHSHVYWYRQLPEEGLKFMVYLQKENIIDESGMPKERFSAEFPKEGPSILRIQQVVRGDSAAYFCASSPDRWAEQYFGPGTRLTVT.

The chain combines TRBV29-1 with TRBJ1-3; no clear D. CDR3 length: 11 residues. The ends were cut back, 7 bases at V and 1 base at J, with 5 bases in the middle. Germline V gives CDR1 SQVTM, CDR2 ANQGSEA. CDR3 sequence reads: CSGWSGNTIYF. CDR3 nucleotides: TGCAGCGGCTGGTCTGGAAACACCATATATTTT.

This chain joins TRBV29-1 and TRBJ1-1; 8 positions agree with TRBD1. Germline CDR1 is SQVTM and CDR2 is ANQGSEA. Trimming took 7 bases from V and 0 from J; bases not matched to a gene: 7. The CDR3 runs to 14 residues. Here the CDR3 DNA reads TGCAGCGGGCAAACAGGGGGAATGAACACTGAAGCTTTCTTT. As protein: CSGQTGGMNTEAFF.

The chain employs TRBV12-3 or TRBV12-4 and TRBJ1-4; D gene unclear. This CDR3 spans 15 amino acids. The V end lost 7 bases, the J end lost 3 bases, and 15 bases lay between the germline ends. The CDR3 DNA sequence: TGTGCCAGCAAACTAAACTTGGGGTCTAATGAAAAACTGTTTTTT. It translates to CASKLNLGSNEKLFF.

CDR3 DNA: TGTGCCTGGAGCCAGACTAGCGGATATTTAGCCAAAAACATTCAGTACTTC. Protein: CAWSQTSGYLAKNIQYF. The rearrangement links TRBV30 to TRBJ2-4, with 9 bases lining up with TRBD2. Germline lookup yields CDR1 GTSNPN and CDR2 SVGIG (reference sequence). Losses at the gene ends were 3 bases for V and 0 bases for J; bases not matched to a gene: 9. CDR3 length: 17 amino acids.

This clonotype was picked up a small number of times. The chain employs TRBV7-2 and TRBJ2-2, with TRBD2 as a possible D gene (5 bases). The CDR3 has 15 amino acids. Germline assignment: CDR1 SGHTA and CDR2 FQGNSA. V was cut by 6 bases and J by 6 bases, with 17 bases left in between. CDR3 DNA: TGTGCCAGCAGGGAGGTGCCGGGTTCCGCCGGGGAGCTGTTTTTT. Its translation is CASREVPGSAGELFF.

This clonotype occurred a few times. This chain links TRBV29-1 with TRBJ2-7, with 7 bases lining up with TRBD1. CDR3 length: 14 amino acids. V shed 6 bases, J shed 6 bases, and the junction held 14 bases outside the gene matches. Germline loops: CDR1 SQVTM, CDR2 ANQGSEA. For the CDR3, the DNA is TGCAGCGTCGGTACCGGCGGACAGGTATCCGAGCAGTACTTC. Translation: CSVGTGGQVSEQYF.

This clonotype was seen a handful of times. The rearrangement links TRBV20-1 to TRBJ1-2; D remains ambiguous. The germline V gene has CDR1 DFQATT and CDR2 SNEGSKA (reference sequence). Between the trimmed V and J ends, which lost 1 base and 3 bases, there was a span of 18 bases. The CDR3 is 16 amino acids. For the CDR3, the DNA is TGCAGTGCTAGAGGGTTCCGAGGACTGGAGGACTATGGCTACACCTTC. Protein sequence: CSARGFRGLEDYGYTF.

The chain carries TRBV7-3 and TRBJ2-3; TRBD2 agrees at 7 bases. The germline V gene encodes CDR1 SGHTA and CDR2 FQGTGA. With V trimmed by 2 bases and J by 0 bases, 5 bases remained unmatched. This CDR3 has 16 amino acids. The CDR3 DNA reads as TGTGCCAGCAGCTTAGCGCTAGCGGAAAGCACAGATACGCAGTATTTT. Protein sequence: CASSLALAESTDTQYF.

The rearrangement links TRBV7-8 to TRBJ1-1; 12 bases fit TRBD1. The CDR3 is 16 residues long. J was trimmed by 5 bases and V by 4 bases; bases with no gene match: 8. Germline CDR1 is SGHVS and CDR2 is FQNEAQ. CDR3 in DNA: TGTGCCAGCAGCTACTTGGGACAGGGGGCGTATACTGAAGCTTTCTTT. This sequence encodes CASSYLGQGAYTEAFF.

The sample holds a few counts of this clonotype. The chain employs TRBV5-1 and TRBJ2-1, with TRBD2 matching over 10 bases. The CDR3 is made up of 14 amino acids. Germline V gene sequence: CDR1 SGHRS, CDR2 YFSETQ. V shed 6 bases, J shed 4 bases, and the junction held 4 bases outside the gene matches. The CDR3 sequence is CASTASGSYNEQFF. The CDR3 DNA reads TGCGCCAGCACTGCTAGCGGGAGTTACAATGAGCAGTTCTTC.

The chain uses TRBV10-2 and TRBJ2-2; TRBD2 agrees at 9 bases. Germline values: CDR1 WSHSY, CDR2 SAAADI. Trimming cost V 6 bases and J 5 bases; bases outside gene matches: 4. This CDR3 has 14 residues. For the CDR3, the DNA is TGCGCCAGCAGGCGCGGGGGGGCAACCGGGGAGCTGTTTTTT. Translation gives CASRRGGATGELFF.

This chain joins TRBV7-2 and TRBJ2-3; D may be TRBD2 (5 bases). Trimming shortened V by 5 bases and J by 5 bases, and 14 bases separated the two germline ends. CDR3 length: 14 amino acids. Germline-derived CDR1 and CDR2 are SGHTA and FQGNSA. The CDR3 DNA sequence: TGTGCCAGCAGCCCAGGACTCCACGGAGATACGCAGTATTTT. Residues: CASSPGLHGDTQYF.

The rearrangement links TRBV7-2 to TRBJ2-1; 8 positions agree with TRBD2. CDR3 length: 15 residues. Germline trimming cut 1 base from V and 4 bases from J; bases unmatched to any gene: 3. Per germline, CDR1 SGHTA and CDR2 FQGNSA. The CDR3 here is CASSLEASGYNEQFF. The CDR3 DNA is TGTGCCAGCAGCTTAGAGGCTAGCGGGTACAATGAGCAGTTCTTC.

V gene TRBV7-6 combines with J gene TRBJ2-3; 12 bases map to TRBD2. V lost 1 base, J lost 3 bases, and 5 bases stayed unmatched. CDR1 and CDR2 from the germline V gene are SGHVS and FNYEAQ. The CDR3 is 17 residues long. CDR3 protein: CASSLGSSGRVTDTQYF. CDR3 nucleotide sequence: TGTGCCAGCAGCTTAGGGTCTAGCGGGAGGGTGACAGATACGCAGTATTTT.

The chain's CDR3 is CASSLYGQGDYEKLFF. The CDR3 DNA reads TGTGCCAGCAGTTTATACGGCCAGGGGGATTATGAAAAACTGTTTTTT. The chain couples TRBV28 to TRBJ1-4; 7 nucleotides match TRBD1. The CDR3 consists of 16 residues. Germline lookup yields CDR1 MDHEN and CDR2 SYDVKM. V shed 1 base, J shed 6 bases, and the junction held 8 bases outside the gene matches.

This clonotype was observed a few times. The chain combines TRBV7-2 with TRBJ2-3; no reliable D call. The germline V gene encodes CDR1 SGHTA and CDR2 FQGNSA. The length of the CDR3 is 14 residues. V was shortened by 3 bases and J by 0 bases, with 7 bases between the two germline ends. The CDR3 sequence is CASSFSSSTDTQYF. The CDR3, as DNA: TGTGCCAGCAGCTTCAGCTCGAGCACAGATACGCAGTATTTT.

The table lists this clonotype with a few counts. The V call is TRBV4-2, the J call TRBJ2-1; 9 nucleotides line up with TRBD1. V lost 6 bases, J lost 8 bases, and 11 bases stayed unmatched. CDR3 length: 15 amino acids. CDR1 and CDR2 (germline): LGHNA, YNFKEQ. DNA of the CDR3: TGTGCCAGCAGACTCGGACAGGGGAGGACCGATGAGCAGTTCTTC. It yields the protein CASRLGQGRTDEQFF.

This clonotype has a handful of counts. The V and J genes are TRBV29-1 and TRBJ1-2, with 8 bases that match TRBD1. This CDR3 has 15 residues. The trim removed 1 base at V and 2 bases at J, leaving 6 bases unmatched. Germline V gives CDR1 SQVTM, CDR2 ANQGSEA. CDR3 in amino acids: CSVEVGDRSNYGYTF. The CDR3 DNA follows: TGCAGCGTTGAAGTCGGGGACAGGTCCAACTATGGCTACACCTTC.

This clonotype was counted only a few times. The J gene is TRBJ2-4, the V gene TRBV20-1; the D is unclear. V was trimmed by 5 bases and J by 0 bases, leaving 11 bases between them. The CDR3 consists of 14 residues. Germline values: CDR1 DFQATT, CDR2 SNEGSKA (reference sequence). DNA of the CDR3: TGCAGTGCTCCCCCGGTGAAAGCCAAAAACATTCAGTACTTC. It is translated as CSAPPVKAKNIQYF.